Listed here are 13 T cell receptor beta chains from one sample, sequenced in a study of OX40 agonist ivuxolimab in advanced cancers. Sequencing used immunoSEQ multiplex PCR; TCRdb keeps in-frame clones, though not all of them. The sample records roughly 80,000 clones, 65% to 90% being singletons. The sample consisted of CD4+ or CD8+ T cells sorted from blood, taken in a trial of the OX40 agonist ivuxolimab. These receptors were obtained from an adult with an advanced solid tumor such as melanoma, head and neck, liver or kidney cancer.

This chain uses TRBV9 with TRBJ2-1; D remains unclear. The germline CDR1 and CDR2 sequences are SGDLS and YYNGEE. This CDR3 region has 13 residues. Trimming stripped 0 bases from V and 7 bases from J, with 8 bases between. DNA for the CDR3: TGTGCCAGCAGCGTAGTGGAAGGTAATGAGCAGTTCTTC. Translating it yields CASSVVEGNEQFF.

This clone was detected ten times or more. The chain carries TRBV4-2 and TRBJ2-7, with TRBD2 matching over 15 bases. V gave up 4 bases and J gave up 4 bases; unmatched junction bases: 8. The CDR3 totals 17 residues. CDR1 LGHNA and CDR2 YNFKEQ come from the germline V gene. The chain's CDR3 is CASSPIGTSGRLYEQYF. DNA of the CDR3: TGTGCCAGCAGCCCTATAGGGACTAGCGGGAGGTTATACGAGCAGTACTTC.

The V and J genes are TRBV19 and TRBJ2-1, with D tentatively TRBD1 (6 bases). V shed 6 bases and J shed 5 bases, with 14 bases lying between them. This CDR3 has 14 amino acids. CDR1 and CDR2 from the germline V gene are LNHDA and SQIVND (reference sequence). The CDR3, as DNA: TGTGCCAGTAGACGGGACAACCTAAACAATGAGCAGTTCTTC. This translates into CASRRDNLNNEQFF.

This chain connects TRBV14 to TRBJ2-2; 8 nucleotides match TRBD2. The length of the CDR3 is 16 residues. CDR1 and CDR2 (germline): SGHDN, FVKESK. V dropped 4 bases and J dropped 3; count of bases not matched to a gene: 7. The CDR3 DNA follows: TGTGCCAGCAGCCTAGTGCCGGGACTAGACACCGGGGAGCTGTTTTTT. Encoded protein: CASSLVPGLDTGELFF.

This chain connects TRBV13 to TRBJ2-7, with a tentative D call TRBD1 (6 bases). Trimming left V 0 bases short and J 6 bases short, with 9 bases between. From germline, CDR1 is PRHDT and CDR2 FYEKMQ (reference sequence). This CDR3 region has 13 residues. CDR3 in DNA: TGTGCCAGCAGCTTAGGCAGGGGACGCGAGCAGTACTTC. Translating it yields CASSLGRGREQYF.

This chain links TRBV6-5 with TRBJ2-5, with a possible D match to TRBD1 (5 bases). CDR1 and CDR2 from the germline V gene are MNHEY and SVGAGI. With 6 bases removed from V and 5 bases from J, the gap between germline ends came to 10 bases. The CDR3 sequence is 12 residues long. DNA of the CDR3: TGTGCCAGCAGGGGATCAGGGGAGACCCAGTACTTC. Protein sequence: CASRGSGETQYF.

The V and J genes are TRBV5-8 and TRBJ1-6; no definite D call. The V gene's germline CDR1 is SGHTS and CDR2 YDEGEE. CDR3 length: 13 amino acids. Between the trimmed V and J ends, which lost 5 bases and 8 bases, there was a span of 11 bases. CDR3 nucleotide sequence: TGTGCCAGCAGTCTGGGAGCTGATTCACCCCTCCACTTT. Translation: CASSLGADSPLHF.

V usage is TRBV18 and J usage is TRBJ2-3; a weak D match, TRBD2 (6 bases). This CDR3 is built from 13 residues. V shed 6 bases and J shed 5 bases, with 12 bases lying between them. CDR1 and CDR2 (germline): KGHSH, LQKENI. The CDR3, as DNA: TGTGCCAGCTCTCGGGACTGGGAAGATACGCAGTATTTT. Encoded protein: CASSRDWEDTQYF.

The V gene is TRBV11-3, the J gene TRBJ2-5, with TRBD2 matching over 12 bases. Germline V gene lookup returns CDR1 SGHNT and CDR2 YENEEA. The CDR3 is 16 residues long. The V segment lost 5 bases and the J segment 5 bases; nucleotides outside the gene matches: 9. Here the CDR3 DNA reads TGTGCCAGCAGCCAACGACTAGCGGGAGCTCAGGAGACCCAGTACTTC. The encoded protein is CASSQRLAGAQETQYF. The variable domain in full, with the rest retrieved from reference TRBV11-3 and TRBJ2-5, is EAGVVQSPRYKIIEKKQPVAFWCNPISGHNTLYWYLQNLGQGPELLIRYENEEAVDDSQLPKDRFSAERLKGVDSTLKIQPAELGDSAVYLCASSQRLAGAQETQYFGPGTRLLVL.

This clone was observed a single time. The genes are TRBV27 and TRBJ1-2; 7 nucleotides match TRBD1. Germline-derived CDR1 and CDR2 are MNHEY and SMNVEV (reference sequence). V was pared by 6 bases and J by 5 bases, with 12 bases of the junction left unmatched. The CDR3 sequence is 15 residues long. The CDR3 here is CASRAGGQREYGYTF. As DNA, the CDR3 is TGTGCCAGCAGGGCCGGGGGACAGCGGGAATATGGCTACACCTTC.

V gene TRBV7-9 combines with J gene TRBJ2-2; tentative D call: TRBD1 (6 bases). Germline values: CDR1 SEHNR, CDR2 FQNEAQ (reference sequence). The CDR3 is made up of 14 amino acids. The germline V and J ends were trimmed by 5 bases and 4 bases, with 11 bases remaining between them. The CDR3 spells CASSRDTLTGELFF. CDR3 coding DNA: TGTGCCAGCAGCCGGGACACGCTCACCGGGGAGCTGTTTTTT.

The chain employs TRBV11-2 and TRBJ2-7; D is tentatively TRBD1 or TRBD2 (5 bases each). The CDR3 totals 14 residues. Germline loops: CDR1 SGHAT, CDR2 FQNNGV. Trimming took 3 bases from V and 6 from J, leaving 15 bases between them. The CDR3 region has the DNA TGTGCCAGCAGCTTTCCAGGGACGTCTCGCGAGCAGTACTTC. Translation gives CASSFPGTSREQYF.

The genes are TRBV27 and TRBJ2-2; D is uncertain. From germline, CDR1 is MNHEY and CDR2 SMNVEV (reference sequence). V was trimmed by 3 bases and J by 5 bases, leaving 4 bases between them. The CDR3 is made up of 12 amino acids. CDR3 sequence: CASSFLTGELFF. The CDR3 DNA sequence: TGTGCCAGCAGTTTCCTAACCGGGGAGCTGTTTTTT.